Sequencing of this T cell receptor (beta chain) was carried out in a study of OX40 agonist ivuxolimab in advanced cancers. Concerning this clone itself: Its matching antigen is unknown.

Only in-frame clones appear in the TCRdb table, and some are missing; sequencing was by immunoSEQ multiplex PCR. The sample shows tens of thousands of clones, 75% to 85% of them seen only once. Germline V lookup: CDR1 MNHEY, CDR2 SVGAGI. V lost 3 bases, J lost 5 bases, and 10 bases lay in between. This CDR3 has 14 amino acids. Study-wide results and caveats: The antigen specificity of the peripheral T cells (those that were expanded) was not determined.

The V and J genes are TRBV6-5 and TRBJ2-2, with a weak D call TRBD2 (5 bases). This specimen was CD4+ or CD8+ T cells sorted from blood, taken in a trial of the OX40 agonist ivuxolimab. The sequence was obtained from an adult with an advanced solid tumor such as melanoma, head and neck, liver or kidney cancer. The CDR3 protein is CASSYGEGTGELFF. Here the CDR3 DNA reads TGTGCCAGCAGTTATGGAGAGGGAACCGGGGAGCTGTTTTTT.